Shown below are 4 T cell receptor beta chains from a single sample sequenced in a study of T cell responses to AZD1222 COVID-19 vaccine (dated by TCRdb to about 2021). To prepare the library, the immunoSEQ multiplex PCR assay was applied. TCRdb stores this immuneACCESS table with in-frame sequences only. Part of the clones is absent; in the studies checked, under half of the shortfall reflects unresolved V genes, and no reason is known for the rest. The sample records more than 100,000 clones, around 91% of which are singletons. 3.1% of the sample belongs to the ten largest clones. The time point label on this specimen signifies: baseline before first vaccination. Sequences were derived from peripheral blood, sampled on day 0 of AZD1222 vaccination. These receptors were obtained from an adult in good health.

This sequence joins TRBV27 and TRBJ2-1; D is possibly TRBD2 (6 bases). Germline lookup yields CDR1 MNHEY and CDR2 SMNVEV (reference sequence). This CDR3 is built from 14 residues. Deletions cut 4 bases from V and 1 base from J, with 8 bases between. CDR3 bases: TGTGCCAGCAGTTCTGCGGGATCCTACAATGAGCAGTTCTTC. Amino acid sequence: CASSSAGSYNEQFF.

The chain carries TRBV7-2 and TRBJ2-2, with 7 bases lining up with TRBD1. Germline V gene data show CDR1 as SGHTA and CDR2 as FQGNSA. V lost 4 bases to trimming and J lost 5 bases; unmatched junction nucleotides: 7. The CDR3 is 15 amino acids. This CDR3 reads CASSSHRGRTGELFF. The CDR3 DNA sequence: TGTGCCAGCAGCTCCCATAGGGGGCGGACCGGGGAGCTGTTTTTT.

The chain links TRBV6-5 to TRBJ2-1; D remains ambiguous. Trimming shortened V by 6 bases and J by 2 bases, and 14 bases separated the two germline ends. The CDR3 has 15 amino acids. Germline V CDR1 and CDR2: MNHEY, SVGAGI. For the CDR3, the DNA is TGTGCCAGCAGAGTGACCTTGGCGGCCTACAATGAGCAGTTCTTC. This encodes CASRVTLAAYNEQFF.

The J gene is TRBJ2-2, the V gene TRBV19, with D possibly being TRBD1 or TRBD2 (5 bases each). CDR1 and CDR2 from the germline V gene are LNHDA and SQIVND (reference sequence). V lost 3 bases to trimming and J lost 6 bases, with 14 bases between them. The CDR3 covers 15 residues. The CDR3 sequence: CASSIGHGLPGELFF. The CDR3 nucleotides are TGTGCCAGTAGTATCGGACACGGACTTCCCGGGGAGCTGTTTTTT.